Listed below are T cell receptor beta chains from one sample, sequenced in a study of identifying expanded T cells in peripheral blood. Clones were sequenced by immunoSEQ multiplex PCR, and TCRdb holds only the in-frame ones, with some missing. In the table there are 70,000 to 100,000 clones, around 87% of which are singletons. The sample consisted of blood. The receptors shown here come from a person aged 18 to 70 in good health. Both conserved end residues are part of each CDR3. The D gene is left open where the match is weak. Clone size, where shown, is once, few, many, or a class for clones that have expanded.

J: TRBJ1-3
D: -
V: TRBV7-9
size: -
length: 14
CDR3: CASSPPKARNTIYF
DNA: TGTGCCAGCAGCCCGCCTAAAGCGAGAAACACCATATATTTT

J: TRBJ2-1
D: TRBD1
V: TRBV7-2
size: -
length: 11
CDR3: CASSLRQGKFF
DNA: TGTGCCAGCAGCCTCCGACAGGGCAAGTTCTTC

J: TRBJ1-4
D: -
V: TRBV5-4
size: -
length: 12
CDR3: CATQGRNEKLFF
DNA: TGTGCCACCCAGGGCAGGAATGAAAAACTGTTTTTT

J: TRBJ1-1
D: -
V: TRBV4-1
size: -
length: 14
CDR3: CASSQDLGRRGAFF
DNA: TGCGCCAGCAGCCAAGATCTCGGCCGCCGCGGAGCTTTCTTT

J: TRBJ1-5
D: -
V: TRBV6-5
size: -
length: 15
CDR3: CASSYSSGSNQPQHF
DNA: TGTGCCAGCAGTTACTCGAGCGGTAGCAATCAGCCCCAGCATTTT

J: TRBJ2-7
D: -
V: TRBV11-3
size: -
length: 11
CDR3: CASSTTYEQYF
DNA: TGTGCCAGCAGCACCACCTACGAGCAGTACTTC

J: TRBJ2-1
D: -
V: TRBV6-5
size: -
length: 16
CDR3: CASSYSTAGGDNEQFF
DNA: TGTGCCAGCAGTTACTCGACGGCTGGAGGGGACAATGAGCAGTTCTTC

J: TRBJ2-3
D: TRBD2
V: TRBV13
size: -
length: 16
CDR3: CASSFQRGANTDTQYF
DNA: TGTGCCAGCAGCTTCCAGCGGGGGGCGAACACAGATACGCAGTATTTT

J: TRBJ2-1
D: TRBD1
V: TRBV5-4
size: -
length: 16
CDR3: CASSLDQGASYNEQFF
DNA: TGTGCCAGCAGCTTGGATCAGGGGGCGTCCTACAATGAGCAGTTCTTC

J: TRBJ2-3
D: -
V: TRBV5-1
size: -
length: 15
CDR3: CASSPTGRGIDTQYF
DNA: TGCGCCAGCAGCCCGACAGGGCGGGGGATCGATACGCAGTATTTT

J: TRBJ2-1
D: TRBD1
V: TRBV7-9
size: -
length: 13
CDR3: CASSQRQGHEQFF
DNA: TGTGCCAGCAGCCAGCGACAGGGACATGAGCAGTTCTTC

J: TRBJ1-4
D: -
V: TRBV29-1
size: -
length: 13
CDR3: CSVTPATNEKLFF
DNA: TGCAGCGTGACCCCGGCAACTAATGAAAAACTGTTTTTT

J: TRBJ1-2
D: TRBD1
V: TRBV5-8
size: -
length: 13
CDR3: CASSRDSYYGYTF
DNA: TGTGCCAGCAGCCGGGACAGCTACTATGGCTACACCTTC

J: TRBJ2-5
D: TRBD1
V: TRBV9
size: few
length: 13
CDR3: CASSGTGRETQYF
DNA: TGTGCCAGCAGTGGGACAGGCCGGGAGACCCAGTACTTC

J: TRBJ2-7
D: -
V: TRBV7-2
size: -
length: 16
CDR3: CASSLASGIPYYEQYF
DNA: TGTGCCAGCAGCTTAGCCTCCGGGATTCCCTACTACGAGCAGTACTTC

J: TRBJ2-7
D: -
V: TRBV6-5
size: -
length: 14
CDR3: CAAKRDGSSYEQYF
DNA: TGTGCCGCCAAACGGGACGGGTCCTCCTACGAGCAGTACTTC

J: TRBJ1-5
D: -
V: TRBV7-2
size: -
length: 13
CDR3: CASSLAEGQPQHF
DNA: TGTGCCAGCAGCTTAGCGGAAGGACAGCCCCAGCATTTT

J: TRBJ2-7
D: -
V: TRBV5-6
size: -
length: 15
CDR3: CASSFRQGRVNEQYF
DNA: TGTGCCAGCAGCTTTAGGCAGGGGCGGGTGAACGAGCAGTACTTC

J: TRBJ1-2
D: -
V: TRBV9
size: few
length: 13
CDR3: CASSVAHFYGYTF
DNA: TGTGCCAGCAGCGTAGCTCACTTCTATGGCTACACCTTC

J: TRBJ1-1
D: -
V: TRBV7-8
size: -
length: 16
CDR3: CASSTQGQLGNTEAFF
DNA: TGTGCCAGCAGCACTCAAGGACAGTTGGGGAACACTGAAGCTTTCTTT

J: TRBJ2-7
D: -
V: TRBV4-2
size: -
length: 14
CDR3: CASSHETASYEQYF
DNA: TGTGCCAGCAGCCATGAGACAGCATCCTACGAGCAGTACTTC